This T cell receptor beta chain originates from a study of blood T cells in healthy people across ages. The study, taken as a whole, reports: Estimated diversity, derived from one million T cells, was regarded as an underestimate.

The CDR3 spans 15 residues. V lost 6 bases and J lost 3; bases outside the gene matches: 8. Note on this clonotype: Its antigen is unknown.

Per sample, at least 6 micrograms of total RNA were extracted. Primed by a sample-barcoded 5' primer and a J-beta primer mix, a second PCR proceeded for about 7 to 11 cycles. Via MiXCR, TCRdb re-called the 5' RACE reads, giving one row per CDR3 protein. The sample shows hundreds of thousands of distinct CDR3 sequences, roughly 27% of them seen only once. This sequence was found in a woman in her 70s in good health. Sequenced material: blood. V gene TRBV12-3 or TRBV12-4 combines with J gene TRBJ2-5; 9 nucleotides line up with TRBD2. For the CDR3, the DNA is TGTGCCAGCAGCTCTGGGGTAGCGGGGGAAGAGACCCAGTACTTC. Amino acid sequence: CASSSGVAGEETQYF.